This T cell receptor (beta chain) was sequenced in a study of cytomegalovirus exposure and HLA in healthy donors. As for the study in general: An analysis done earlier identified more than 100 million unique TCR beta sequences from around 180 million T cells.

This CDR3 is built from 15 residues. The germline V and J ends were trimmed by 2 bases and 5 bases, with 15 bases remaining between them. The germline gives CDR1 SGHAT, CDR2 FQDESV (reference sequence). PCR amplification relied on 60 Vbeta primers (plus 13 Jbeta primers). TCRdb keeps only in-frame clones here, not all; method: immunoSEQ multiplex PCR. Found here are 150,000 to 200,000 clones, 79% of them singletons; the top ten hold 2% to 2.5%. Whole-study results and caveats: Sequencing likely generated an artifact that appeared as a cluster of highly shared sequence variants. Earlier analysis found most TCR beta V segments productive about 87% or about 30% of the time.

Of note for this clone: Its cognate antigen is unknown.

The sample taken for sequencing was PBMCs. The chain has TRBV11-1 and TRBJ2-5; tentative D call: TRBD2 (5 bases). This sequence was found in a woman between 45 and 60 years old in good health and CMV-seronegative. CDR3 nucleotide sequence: TGTGCCAGCAGCTTAAGTCGTTCCCGAGGGGAGACCCAGTACTTC. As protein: CASSLSRSRGETQYF.